The clone carrying this T cell receptor beta chain was found a few times. Its target is unknown. By way of CD45RO/CCR7/CD25/CD127/CD95/CD27, the CD4+ regulatory, stem cell-like memory, central memory and naive cells were sorted. These data originate in a study of beta chain features in type 1 diabetes. Of the isolated RNA, all was reverse transcribed, and so the sequenced material was expressed TCRB transcripts. Samples of naive, central memory and regulatory T cells yielded a mean of around 3.4 million reads. Only in-frame clones appear in the TCRdb table, and some are missing; sequencing was by immunoSEQ multiplex PCR. The sample holds 130,000 to 150,000 clones, about 10% seen once. Notes on the study in general: Cells with high TCR expression could be over-represented when cDNA is sequenced. The study found fewer insertions and more deletions at VDJ junctions in type 1 diabetes patients.

The sequencing sample was made of naive CD4+ T cells from blood. The sequence came from a man aged 18 to 30 in good health.

The CDR3 protein is CASSLTDRQHYEQYF. The CDR3 DNA follows: TGTGCCAGCAGCTTGACGGACAGGCAACACTACGAGCAGTACTTC. V and J are TRBV5-6 and TRBJ2-7; the match to TRBD1 covers 7 bases. There are 15 residues in the CDR3. Trimming cost V 1 base and J 3 bases; bases outside gene matches: 7. Germline assignment: CDR1 SGHDT and CDR2 YYEEEE.